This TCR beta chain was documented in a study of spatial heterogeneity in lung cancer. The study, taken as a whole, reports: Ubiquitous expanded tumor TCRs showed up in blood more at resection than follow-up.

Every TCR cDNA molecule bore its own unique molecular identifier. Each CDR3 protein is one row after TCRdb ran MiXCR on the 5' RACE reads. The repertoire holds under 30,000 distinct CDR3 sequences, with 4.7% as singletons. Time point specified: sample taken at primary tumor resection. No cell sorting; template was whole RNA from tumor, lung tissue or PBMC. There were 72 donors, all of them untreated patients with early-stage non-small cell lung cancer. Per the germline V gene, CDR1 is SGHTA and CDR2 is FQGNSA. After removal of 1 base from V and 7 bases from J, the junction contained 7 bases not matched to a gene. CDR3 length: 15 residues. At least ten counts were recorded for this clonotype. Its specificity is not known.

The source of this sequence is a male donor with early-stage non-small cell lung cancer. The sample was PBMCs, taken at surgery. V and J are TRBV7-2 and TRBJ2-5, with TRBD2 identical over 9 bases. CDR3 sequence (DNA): TGTGCCAGCAGCTTAGTACTAGCGGGCCCAAGGACCCAGTACTTC. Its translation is CASSLVLAGPRTQYF.